This paragraph covers one T cell receptor (beta chain) sequence. These data belong to a study of blood T cell repertoires in COVID-19. The CDR3 is 15 residues long. From germline, CDR1 is SGHAT and CDR2 FQNNGV. Trimming took off 7 bases at V and 1 base at J, with 16 bases between the two ends. As handled by the study authors: The assay estimated nucleated cells by amplifying reference gene primers. Clones were read by immunoSEQ multiplex PCR, and TCRdb kept only the in-frame ones, dropping some. V, J and clone size are those of that table, while D and trimming were read from the DNA. The table has a few hundred thousand clones, roughly four fifths seen once.

This sequence originates from a man in his thirties or forties with acute COVID-19. The sequencing sample was made of PBMCs or T cells enriched from blood (not recorded which). This chain links TRBV11-2 with TRBJ1-1, with D hard to call. CDR3 loop: CASNLIGRGNTEAFF. The CDR3 region has the DNA TGTGCCAGCAACCTAATAGGTCGCGGGAACACTGAAGCTTTCTTT.